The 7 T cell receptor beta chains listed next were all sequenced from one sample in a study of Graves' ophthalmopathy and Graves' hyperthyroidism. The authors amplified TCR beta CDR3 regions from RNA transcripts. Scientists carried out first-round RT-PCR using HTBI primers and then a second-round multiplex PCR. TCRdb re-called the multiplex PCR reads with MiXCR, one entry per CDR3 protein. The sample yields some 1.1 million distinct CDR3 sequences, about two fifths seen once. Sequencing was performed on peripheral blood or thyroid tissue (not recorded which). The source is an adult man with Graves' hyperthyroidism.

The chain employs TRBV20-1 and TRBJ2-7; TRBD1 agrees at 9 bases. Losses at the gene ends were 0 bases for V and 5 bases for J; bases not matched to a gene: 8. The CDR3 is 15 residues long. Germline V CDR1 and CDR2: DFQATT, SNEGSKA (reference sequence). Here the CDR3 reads CSARDPGQGRHEQYF. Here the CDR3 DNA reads TGCAGTGCTAGAGACCCGGGACAGGGCAGACACGAGCAGTACTTC.

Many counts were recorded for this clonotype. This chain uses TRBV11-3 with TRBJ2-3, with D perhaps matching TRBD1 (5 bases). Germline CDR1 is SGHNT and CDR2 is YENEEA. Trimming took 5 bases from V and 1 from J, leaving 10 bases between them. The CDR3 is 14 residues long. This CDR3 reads CASSKGKGTDTQYF. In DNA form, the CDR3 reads TGTGCCAGCAGCAAGGGGAAGGGCACAGATACGCAGTATTTT.

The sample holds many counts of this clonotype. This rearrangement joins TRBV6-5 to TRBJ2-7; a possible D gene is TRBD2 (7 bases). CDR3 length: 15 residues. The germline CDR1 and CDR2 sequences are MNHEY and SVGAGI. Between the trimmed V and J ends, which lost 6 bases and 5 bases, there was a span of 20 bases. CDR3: CASSTRGGGMDEQYF. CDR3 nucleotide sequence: TGTGCCAGCAGCACAAGGGGGGGGGGCATGGACGAGCAGTACTTC.

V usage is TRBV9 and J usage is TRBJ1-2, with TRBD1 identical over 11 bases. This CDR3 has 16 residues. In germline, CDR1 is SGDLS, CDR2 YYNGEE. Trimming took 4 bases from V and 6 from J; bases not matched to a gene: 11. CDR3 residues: CASSPPGQGASNGYTF. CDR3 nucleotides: TGTGCCAGCAGCCCTCCCGGACAGGGGGCGTCGAATGGCTACACCTTC.

The CDR3, as DNA: TGTGCCAGCAGCCAAGATGAAGCCTACGAGCAGTACTTC. Protein sequence: CASSQDEAYEQYF. This chain links TRBV9 with TRBJ2-7, with unresolved D. CDR1 and CDR2 (germline): SGDLS, YYNGEE. Trimming shortened V by 4 bases and J by 2 bases, and 10 bases separated the two germline ends. This CDR3 has 13 amino acids.

The CDR3 bases are TGCAGTGGACAGGGTATAGTTAGGTCTGGGGCCAACGTCCTGACTTTC. Its protein product is CSGQGIVRSGANVLTF. The chain carries TRBV20-1 and TRBJ2-6; 7 bases line up with TRBD1. Germline values: CDR1 DFQATT, CDR2 SNEGSKA (reference sequence). The junction had 10 bases not matched to a gene; V was cut back by 7 bases and J by 1 base. The CDR3 loop spans 16 amino acids.

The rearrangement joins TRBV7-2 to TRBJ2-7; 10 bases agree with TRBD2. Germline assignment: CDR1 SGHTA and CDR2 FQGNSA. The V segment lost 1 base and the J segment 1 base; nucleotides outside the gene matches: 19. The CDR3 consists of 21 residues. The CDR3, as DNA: TGTGCCAGCAGCTTAGTGGTCAGCGGGCTAGCGGGGGCCCTCGGGTCCTACGAGCAGTACTTC. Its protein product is CASSLVVSGLAGALGSYEQYF.